This record looks at one T cell receptor (beta chain) sequence and its context. This sample stems from a study of blood T cell repertoires in COVID-19. Looking at the study overall: Samples taken during acute and convalescent COVID-19 were collected in the United States, Italy and Spain. PBMCs, B-cell-depleted T cells, or T cells were the source of the cDNA or gDNA that made up the material.

The germline V and J ends were trimmed by 3 bases and 2 bases, with 15 bases remaining between them. Germline values: CDR1 LNHDA, CDR2 SQIVND (reference sequence). There are 16 residues in the CDR3. Per the authors' pipeline: The authors estimated nucleated cell counts from reference gene primer amplification. Data came from immunoSEQ multiplex PCR; TCRdb stores just in-frame clones and leaves some out. The V and J calls and the clone size are those of that table, but D and trimming were determined from the DNA. The profile shows approximately 74,000 clones, approximately 85% of them singletons. The clonotype was recovered from a man in his 70s with acute or convalescent COVID-19. The sequencing input was peripheral blood. J is TRBJ2-3 and V is TRBV19, with D maybe TRBD1 (6 bases). The CDR3 DNA reads TGTGCCAGTAGTATCAGACAGGCAATGAACACAGATACGCAGTATTTT. This sequence encodes CASSIRQAMNTDTQYF.